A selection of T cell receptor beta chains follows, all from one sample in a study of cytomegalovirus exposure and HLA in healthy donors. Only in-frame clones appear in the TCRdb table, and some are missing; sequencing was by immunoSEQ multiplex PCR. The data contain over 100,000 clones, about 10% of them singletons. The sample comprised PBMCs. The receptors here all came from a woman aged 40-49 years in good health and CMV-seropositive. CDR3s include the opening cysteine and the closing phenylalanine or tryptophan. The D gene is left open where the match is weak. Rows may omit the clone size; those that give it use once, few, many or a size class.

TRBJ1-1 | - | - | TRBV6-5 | CASSSSGTEAFF | TGTGCCAGCAGTTCCTCCGGCACTGAAGCTTTCTTT
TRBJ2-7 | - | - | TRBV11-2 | CASSFTAVQTPFSYEQYF | TGTGCCAGCAGCTTTACTGCGGTGCAGACCCCATTCTCCTACGAGCAGTACTTC
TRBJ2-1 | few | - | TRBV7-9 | CASSTRGGGFYNEQFF | TGTGCCAGCAGCACCCGAGGCGGGGGCTTTTACAATGAGCAGTTCTTC
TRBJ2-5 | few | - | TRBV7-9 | CASSLAGRETQYF | TGTGCCAGCAGCTTAGCAGGGAGAGAGACCCAGTACTTC
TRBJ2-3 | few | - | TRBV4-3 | CASSQGGGSLTDTQYF | TGCGCCAGCAGCCAAGGAGGAGGAAGTCTCACAGATACGCAGTATTTT
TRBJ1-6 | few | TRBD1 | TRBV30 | CAWPGTGENSPLHF | TGTGCCTGGCCCGGGACAGGGGAAAATTCACCCCTCCACTTT
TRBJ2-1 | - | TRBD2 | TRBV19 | CASRLTSGAYNEQFF | TGTGCCAGTAGGTTAACTAGCGGGGCGTACAATGAGCAGTTCTTC
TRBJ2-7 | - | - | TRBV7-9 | CASSSPGQGSPYEQYF | TGTGCCAGCAGCTCACCAGGCCAGGGTTCACCCTACGAGCAGTACTTC
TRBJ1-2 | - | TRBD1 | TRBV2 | CASSDSTGSYGYTF | TGTGCCAGCAGTGACTCGACAGGGAGCTATGGCTACACCTTC
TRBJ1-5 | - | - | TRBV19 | CASSIWAESNQPQHF | TGTGCCAGTAGTATCTGGGCTGAGTCGAATCAGCCCCAGCATTTT
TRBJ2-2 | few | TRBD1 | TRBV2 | CASVNRDRENTGELFF | TGTGCCAGCGTTAACCGGGACAGGGAGAACACCGGGGAGCTGTTTTTT
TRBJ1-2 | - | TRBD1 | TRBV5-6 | CASSPAGTGIYGYTF | TGTGCCAGCAGCCCCGCCGGGACAGGGATCTATGGCTACACCTTC
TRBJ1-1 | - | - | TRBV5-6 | CASSLRGDTEAFF | TGTGCCAGCAGCTTGAGGGGTGACACTGAAGCTTTCTTT
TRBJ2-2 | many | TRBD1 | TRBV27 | CANRDSNTGELFF | TGTGCCAACCGGGACAGTAACACCGGGGAGCTGTTTTTT
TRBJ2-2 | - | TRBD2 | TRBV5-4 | CASSLAGVNGELFF | TGTGCCAGCAGCTTAGCGGGGGTAAACGGGGAGCTGTTTTTT
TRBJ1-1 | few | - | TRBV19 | CASSLSGVDGTEAFF | TGTGCCAGTAGTCTATCGGGGGTTGACGGCACTGAAGCTTTCTTT
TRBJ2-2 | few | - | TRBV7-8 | CASSLSRGGELFF | TGTGCCAGCAGCTTAAGTAGGGGCGGGGAGCTGTTTTTT
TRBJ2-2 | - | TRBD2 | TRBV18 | CASSPSLAGLTGELFF | TGTGCCAGCTCACCATCACTAGCGGGACTCACCGGGGAGCTGTTTTTT
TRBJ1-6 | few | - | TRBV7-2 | CASSFALNSPLHF | TGTGCCAGCAGCTTTGCGTTGAATTCACCCCTCCACTTT
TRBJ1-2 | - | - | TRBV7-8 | CASSPTAGGGYTF | TGTGCCAGCAGCCCGACGGCGGGAGGGGGCTACACCTTC
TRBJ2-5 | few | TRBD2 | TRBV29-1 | CSVEVGGGETQYF | TGCAGCGTTGAAGTGGGCGGGGGGGAGACCCAGTACTTC